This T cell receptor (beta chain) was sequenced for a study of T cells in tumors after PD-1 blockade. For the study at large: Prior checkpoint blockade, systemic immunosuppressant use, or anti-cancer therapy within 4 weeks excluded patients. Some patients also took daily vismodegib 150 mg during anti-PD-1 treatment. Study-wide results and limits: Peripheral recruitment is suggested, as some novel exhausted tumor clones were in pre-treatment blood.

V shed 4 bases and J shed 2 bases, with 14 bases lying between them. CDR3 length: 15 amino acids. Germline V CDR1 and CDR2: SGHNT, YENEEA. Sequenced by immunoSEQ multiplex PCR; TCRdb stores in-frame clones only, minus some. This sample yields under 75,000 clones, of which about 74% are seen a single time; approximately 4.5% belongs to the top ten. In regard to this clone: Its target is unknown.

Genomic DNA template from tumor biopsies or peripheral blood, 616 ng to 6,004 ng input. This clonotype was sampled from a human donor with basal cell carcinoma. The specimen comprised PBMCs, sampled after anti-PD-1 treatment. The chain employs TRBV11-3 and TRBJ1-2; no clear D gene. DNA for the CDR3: TGTGCCAGCAGCTATAGCCTATCGGGGAACTATGGCTACACCTTC. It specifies CASSYSLSGNYGYTF.